This T cell receptor (beta chain) emerged from a study of T cells in Graves' hyperthyroidism and ophthalmopathy. The germline CDR1 and CDR2 sequences are MNHNS and SASEGT. Between the trimmed V and J ends, which lost 6 bases and 5 bases, there was a span of 14 bases. The CDR3 loop spans 13 amino acids. Overall study results and limits: Blood held most thyroid clonotypes expanded above 0.001 frequency.

Participants, patients aged 18 to 65, had newly diagnosed hyperthyroidism with a duration under 2 months. Diagnoses were made from clinical symptoms, serum measures (thyroxine and TRAb), thyroid ultrasound and orbital computed tomography. Authors of the study amplified TCR beta CDR3 regions from RNA transcripts. A first-round RT-PCR of the TCR CDR3 used the HTBI primer set. MiXCR, applied by TCRdb to the multiplex PCR reads, yields one record per CDR3 protein. Of approximately 360,000 distinct CDR3 sequences listed, 20% to 30% are singletons. This clonotype was counted a few times. Its target is not known.

The sequence was collected from a man aged 45-60 years with Graves' hyperthyroidism. The specimen sequenced was blood. This rearrangement joins TRBV6-1 to TRBJ2-7; D gene ambiguous. Here the CDR3 DNA reads TGTGCCAGCAGGGAGAACTTGGTTAACGAGCAGTACTTC. As protein: CASRENLVNEQYF.